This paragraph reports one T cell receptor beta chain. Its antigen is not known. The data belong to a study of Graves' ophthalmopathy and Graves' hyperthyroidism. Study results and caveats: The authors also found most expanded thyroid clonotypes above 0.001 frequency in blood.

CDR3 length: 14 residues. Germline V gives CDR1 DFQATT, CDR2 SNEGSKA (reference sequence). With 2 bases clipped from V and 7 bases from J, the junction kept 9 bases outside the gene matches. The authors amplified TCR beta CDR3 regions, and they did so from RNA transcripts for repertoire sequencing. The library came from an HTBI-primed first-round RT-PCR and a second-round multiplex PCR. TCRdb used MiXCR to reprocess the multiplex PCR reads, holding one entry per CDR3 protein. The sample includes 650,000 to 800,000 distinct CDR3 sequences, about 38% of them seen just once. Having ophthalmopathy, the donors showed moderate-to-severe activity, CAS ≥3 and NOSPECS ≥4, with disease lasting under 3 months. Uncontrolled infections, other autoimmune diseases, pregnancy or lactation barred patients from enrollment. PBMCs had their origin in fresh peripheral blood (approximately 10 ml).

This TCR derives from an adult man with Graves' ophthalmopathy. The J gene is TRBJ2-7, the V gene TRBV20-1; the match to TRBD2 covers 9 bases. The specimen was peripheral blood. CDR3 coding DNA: TGCAGTGCTAGACAGGGCGGGAGGGGGTGGGAGCAGTACTTC. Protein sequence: CSARQGGRGWEQYF.